This paragraph reports one T cell receptor beta chain. Antigen specificity is unknown. The sample originates from a study of graft-versus-host responses after intestinal transplantation. TCRdb's copy holds only in-frame clones and misses some; the assay was immunoSEQ multiplex PCR. The data hold about 90,000 clones, with roughly 80% observed a single time. This TCR was recovered from a human donor who received an intestinal transplant. The material was unstimulated CD4+ T cells sorted from spleen or lymph node cells, obtained before intestinal transplant.

CDR3 bases: TGTGCCAGCAGCCCTTCGGGACTGGAGGGTGAGCAGTTCTTC. Translated: CASSPSGLEGEQFF. The V call is TRBV11-2, the J call TRBJ2-1, with D possibly matching TRBD2 (6 bases). Per germline, CDR1 SGHAT and CDR2 FQNNGV. Deletions cut 5 bases from V and 9 bases from J, with 17 bases between. CDR3 length: 14 residues.